The 22 T cell receptor beta chains presented below share a single source sample, sequenced in a study of blood T cells in healthy people across ages. Using a J-beta primer mix together with a sample-barcoded 5' primer, a second PCR was run for about 7 to 12 cycles. MiXCR, run by TCRdb on the 5' RACE reads, gives a single entry per CDR3 protein. The profile shows about 930,000 distinct CDR3 sequences, roughly 28% of them singletons. These same records also appear under a second study, on T cells of mothers and their children.

Specimen: blood. Source of these receptors: a woman in her thirties or forties in good health.

A few counts support this clonotype. J is TRBJ2-1 and V is TRBV13; D is uncertain. The CDR3 has 16 residues. The ends were cut back, 3 bases at V and 0 bases at J, with 12 bases in the middle. Per germline, CDR1 PRHDT and CDR2 FYEKMQ (reference sequence). The CDR3 protein is CASSFHGFRSYNEQFF. The CDR3 DNA follows: TGTGCCAGCAGCTTTCATGGATTCCGCTCCTACAATGAGCAGTTCTTC.

Notes on this clonotype: One end of the junction varies from germline; a read error may be responsible. In DNA form, the CDR3 reads TGTGCCGGCAGCCAGGCTGAGACCCAGTACTTC. It specifies CAGSQAETQYF. V and J are TRBV7-2 and TRBJ2-5, with D unclear. Germline lookup yields CDR1 SGHTA and CDR2 FQGNSA. The CDR3 contains 11 residues. Filled out from reference TRBV7-2 and TRBJ2-5, the complete variable domain reads GAGVSQSPSNKVTEKGKDVELRCDPISGHTALYWYRQSLGQGLEFLIYFQGNSAPDKSGLPSDRFSAERTGGSVSTLTIQRTQQEDSAVYLCAGSQAETQYFGPGTRLLVL.

This clonotype has at least ten counts. This chain connects TRBV4-1 to TRBJ2-5; TRBD2 matches 8 bases. CDR1 is MGHRA and CDR2 is YSYEKL in the germline V gene. Trimming cost V 2 bases and J 5 bases; bases outside gene matches: 13. The CDR3 extends over 17 amino acids. CDR3 nucleotide sequence: TGCGCCAGCAGCCAAAGGATAACTAGCGGTGGGTGGGAGACCCAGTACTTC. This translates into CASSQRITSGGWETQYF.

This clonotype has a handful of counts. The chain recombines TRBV6-5 with TRBJ2-2; TRBD2 is a possible D gene (6 bases). Germline V lookup: CDR1 MNHEY, CDR2 SVGAGI. The CDR3 covers 15 residues. V lost 0 bases, J lost 6 bases, and 11 bases lay in between. Here the CDR3 DNA reads TGTGCCAGCAGTTACTCGGGGGGTCGGGCCGGGGAGCTGTTTTTT. Translating gives CASSYSGGRAGELFF.

In this sample, this clonotype turned up a few times. The chain carries TRBV28 and TRBJ2-6, with D possibly TRBD2 on 5 matching bases. CDR3 length: 15 amino acids. V lost 6 bases to trimming and J lost 2 bases, with 11 bases between them. Germline CDR1 is MDHEN and CDR2 is SYDVKM. CDR3 amino acids: CASSPRRPGANVLTF. In DNA form, the CDR3 reads TGTGCCAGCAGCCCGAGGAGGCCTGGGGCCAACGTCCTGACTTTC.

Remarks on this clonotype: Germline is not matched at one junction end, which may reflect a read error. The rearrangement uses TRBV12-3 or TRBV12-4 and TRBJ2-3; 7 bases agree with TRBD1. The CDR3 loop spans 15 amino acids. CDR3 amino acids: CASSPGQLRADAQYF. CDR3 DNA sequence: TGTGCCAGCAGCCCGGGACAGCTACGCGCAGATGCGCAGTATTTT.

This clonotype was counted only a few times. The junction departs from the called germline gene at one end, perhaps through a read error. The chain couples TRBV29-1 to TRBJ1-2; TRBD1 is a possible D gene (5 bases). Germline V gene data show CDR1 as SQVTM and CDR2 as ANQGSEA. This CDR3 has 11 amino acids. CDR3 loop: CIVPDSYGYTF. CDR3 sequence (DNA): TGCATCGTTCCCGACAGCTATGGCTACACCTTC.

The CDR3 region is CSARGGLDSPLHF. The CDR3 DNA reads as TGCAGTGCTAGAGGAGGTCTTGATTCACCCCTCCACTTT. V is TRBV20-1 and J is TRBJ1-6; no definite D call. The V and J ends lost 1 base and 8 bases respectively, with 9 bases between them. This CDR3 spans 13 amino acids. CDR1 and CDR2 from the germline V gene are DFQATT and SNEGSKA (reference sequence).

This clonotype was seen many times. J is TRBJ2-1 and V is TRBV29-1; D call uncertain. CDR3 size: 12 residues. V was shortened by 6 bases and J by 0 bases, with 6 bases between the two germline ends. The germline CDR1 and CDR2 sequences are SQVTM and ANQGSEA. The CDR3 here is CSVGPSYNEQFF. CDR3 nucleotide sequence: TGCAGCGTCGGCCCCTCCTACAATGAGCAGTTCTTC.

This clonotype was seen repeatedly, ten times or more. V and J are TRBV9 and TRBJ1-6; a weak D match, TRBD1 (5 bases). Trimming took 4 bases from V and 7 from J, leaving 15 bases between them. Germline-derived CDR1 and CDR2 are SGDLS and YYNGEE. The CDR3 totals 15 residues. The CDR3 region is CASSPPGTNNSPLHF. DNA for the CDR3: TGTGCCAGCAGCCCCCCAGGGACGAACAATTCACCCCTCCACTTT.

The sample holds a few counts of this clonotype. The gene calls are TRBV9 and TRBJ2-1; 9 bases fit TRBD2. Trimming took 0 bases from V and 14 from J; bases not matched to a gene: 6. Germline V gene data show CDR1 as SGDLS and CDR2 as YYNGEE. The CDR3 has 13 amino acids. CDR3 coding DNA: TGTGCCAGCAGCGTAGTAGCGGGGGCGGGGGAGTTCTTC. Translated: CASSVVAGAGEFF.

This clonotype was picked up a small number of times. V gene TRBV5-1 combines with J gene TRBJ2-5, with D unclear. Near its end, the DNA agrees better with TRBJ2-7, so the J call may be wrong. The germline V gene has CDR1 SGHRS and CDR2 YFSETQ. The CDR3 totals 13 residues. The CDR3 bases are TGCGCCAGCAGCTTAGTAGCAGGCCACGAGCAGTACTTC. Protein: CASSLVAGHEQYF.

V usage is TRBV24-1 and J usage is TRBJ1-2, with D unresolved. CDR1 is KGHDR and CDR2 is SFDVKD in the germline V gene. This CDR3 is built from 13 residues. V lost 5 bases and J lost 3, with 9 bases in between. In DNA form, the CDR3 reads TGTGCCACCAGTGTACGGGGAGACTATGGCTACACCTTC. Encoded protein: CATSVRGDYGYTF.

In this sample, this clonotype turned up many times. This rearrangement joins TRBV7-6 to TRBJ1-6; weak D call: TRBD1 (5 bases). V was trimmed by 4 bases and J by 10 bases, leaving 11 bases between them. The CDR3 runs 13 residues. CDR1 is SGHVS, CDR2 FNYEAQ, per germline. The CDR3 protein is CASSSGGGSPLHF. The CDR3 nucleotides read TGTGCCAGCAGCTCGGGCGGGGGGTCACCCCTCCACTTT.

This clonotype was seen only a few times. This chain links TRBV10-3 with TRBJ1-4; tentative D call: TRBD1 (5 bases). In germline, CDR1 is ENHRY, CDR2 SYGVKD. V lost 11 bases to trimming and J lost 3 bases, with 13 bases between them. This CDR3 region has 13 residues. The CDR3 DNA sequence: TGTGCCGCCCGGGACGGACCTAATGAAAAACTGTTTTTT. Protein: CAARDGPNEKLFF.

This clonotype was counted a single time. V gene TRBV7-2 combines with J gene TRBJ2-1; the D gene is possibly TRBD2 (6 bases). Germline assignment: CDR1 SGHTA and CDR2 FQGNSA. The germline V and J ends were trimmed by 1 base and 4 bases, with 11 bases remaining between them. CDR3 length: 15 residues. The DNA for the CDR3 is TGTGCCAGCAGCTTAGGGTCTAGCGTTTACAATGAGCAGTTCTTC. Translating gives CASSLGSSVYNEQFF.

The CDR3 spells CSARDWGTSSYEQYF. Written as DNA, the CDR3 is TGCAGTGCTAGAGATTGGGGGACTAGCTCCTACGAGCAGTACTTC. The gene calls are TRBV20-1 and TRBJ2-7; 8 bases line up with TRBD2. With 0 bases clipped from V and 0 bases from J, the junction kept 4 bases outside the gene matches. Germline assignment: CDR1 DFQATT and CDR2 SNEGSKA (reference sequence). The length of the CDR3 is 15 residues.

The gene calls are TRBV12-3 or TRBV12-4 and TRBJ2-5, with 13 bases matching TRBD2. The CDR3 consists of 14 residues. V gave up 8 bases and J gave up 6 bases; unmatched junction bases: 6. CDR3 nucleotides: TGTGCCAGCGGCCCGGGACTAGCGGGGCAGACCCAGTACTTC. It encodes CASGPGLAGQTQYF.

This clonotype turned up a few times. The chain links TRBV20-1 to TRBJ2-2, with 7 nucleotides matching TRBD1. The CDR3 loop spans 14 amino acids. Germline CDR1 is DFQATT and CDR2 is SNEGSKA (reference sequence). With V trimmed by 5 bases and J by 3 bases, 6 bases remained unmatched. Written as DNA, the CDR3 is TGCAGTGCTTCGACAGGGCCCGACACCGGGGAGCTGTTTTTT. Translating it yields CSASTGPDTGELFF.

This clonotype was observed a handful of times. The chain has TRBV4-1 and TRBJ2-7; TRBD2 agrees at 8 bases. The CDR3 consists of 15 residues. V gave up 1 base and J gave up 0 bases; unmatched junction bases: 2. Looked up from germline, CDR1 is MGHRA and CDR2 is YSYEKL. CDR3 residues: CASSQGGGNSYEQYF. CDR3 in DNA: TGCGCCAGCAGCCAAGGCGGGGGGAACTCCTACGAGCAGTACTTC.

The chain links TRBV28 to TRBJ1-1; TRBD1 agrees at 8 bases. The CDR3 has 15 residues. With V trimmed by 4 bases and J by 5 bases, 9 bases remained unmatched. Germline values: CDR1 MDHEN, CDR2 SYDVKM. CDR3 amino acids: CASSSIQGAWTEAFF. CDR3 bases: TGTGCCAGCAGTTCGATCCAGGGGGCGTGGACTGAAGCTTTCTTT.

The table lists this clonotype with many counts. The V and J genes are TRBV4-3 and TRBJ2-7; D may be TRBD2 (5 bases). Germline CDR1 is LGHNA and CDR2 is YSLEER. This CDR3 spans 13 amino acids. Trimming left V 3 bases short and J 6 bases short, with 12 bases between. The CDR3 protein is CASSHRGLGEQYF. Written as DNA, the CDR3 is TGCGCCAGCAGCCATCGAGGGTTAGGCGAGCAGTACTTC.